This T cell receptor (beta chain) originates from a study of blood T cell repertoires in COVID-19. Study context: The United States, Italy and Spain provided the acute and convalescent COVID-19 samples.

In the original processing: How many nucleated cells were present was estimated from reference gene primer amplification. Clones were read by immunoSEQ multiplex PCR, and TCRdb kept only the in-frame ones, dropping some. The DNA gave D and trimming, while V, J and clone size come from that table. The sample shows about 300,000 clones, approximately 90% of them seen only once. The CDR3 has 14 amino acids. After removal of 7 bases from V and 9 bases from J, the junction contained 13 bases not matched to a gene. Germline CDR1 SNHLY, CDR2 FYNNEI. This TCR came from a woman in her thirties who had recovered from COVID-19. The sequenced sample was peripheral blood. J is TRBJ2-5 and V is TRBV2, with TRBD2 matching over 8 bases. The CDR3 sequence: CASTERPNGGAQYF. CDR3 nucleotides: TGTGCCAGCACCGAACGACCGAACGGGGGGGCCCAGTACTTC. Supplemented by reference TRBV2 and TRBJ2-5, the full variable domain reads EPEVTQTPSHQVTQMGQEVILRCVPISNHLYFYWYRQILGQKVEFLVSFYNNEISEKSEIFDDQFSVERPDGSNFTLKIRSTKLEDSAMYFCASTERPNGGAQYFGPGTRLLVL.